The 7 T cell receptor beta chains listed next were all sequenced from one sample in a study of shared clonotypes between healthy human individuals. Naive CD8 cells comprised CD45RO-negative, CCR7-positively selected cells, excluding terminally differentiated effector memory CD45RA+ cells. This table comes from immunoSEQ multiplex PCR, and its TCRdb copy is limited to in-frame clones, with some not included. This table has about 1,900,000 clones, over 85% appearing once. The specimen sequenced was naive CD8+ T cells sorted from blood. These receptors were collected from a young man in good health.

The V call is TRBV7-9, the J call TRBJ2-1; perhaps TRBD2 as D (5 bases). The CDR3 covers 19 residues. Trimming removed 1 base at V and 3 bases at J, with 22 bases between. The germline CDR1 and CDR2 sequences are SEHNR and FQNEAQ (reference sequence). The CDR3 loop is CASSLDRDVYFSSYNEQFF. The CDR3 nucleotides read TGTGCCAGCAGCTTAGACCGGGATGTTTACTTCTCGAGCTACAATGAGCAGTTCTTC.

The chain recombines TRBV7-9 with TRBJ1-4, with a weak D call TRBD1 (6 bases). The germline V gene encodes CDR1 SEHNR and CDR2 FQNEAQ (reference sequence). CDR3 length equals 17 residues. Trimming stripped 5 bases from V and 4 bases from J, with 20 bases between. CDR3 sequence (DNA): TGTGCCAGCAGCCCAGGGGTTGGAATTCTTCTTAATGAAAAACTGTTTTTT. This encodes CASSPGVGILLNEKLFF.

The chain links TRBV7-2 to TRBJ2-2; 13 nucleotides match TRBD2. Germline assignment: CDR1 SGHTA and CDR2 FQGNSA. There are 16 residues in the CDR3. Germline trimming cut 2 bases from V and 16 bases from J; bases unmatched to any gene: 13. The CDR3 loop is CASSLLLEGLAGAEFF. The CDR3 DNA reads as TGTGCCAGCAGCTTACTCCTGGAAGGACTAGCGGGAGCCGAGTTTTTT.

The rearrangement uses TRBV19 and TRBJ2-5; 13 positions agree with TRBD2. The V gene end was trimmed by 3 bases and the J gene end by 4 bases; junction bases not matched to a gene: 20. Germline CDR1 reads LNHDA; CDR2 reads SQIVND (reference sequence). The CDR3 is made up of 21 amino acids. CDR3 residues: CASSIPSQTGTSGTLGETQYF. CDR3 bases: TGTGCCAGTAGTATCCCTTCCCAGACCGGGACTAGCGGGACCTTAGGAGAGACCCAGTACTTC.

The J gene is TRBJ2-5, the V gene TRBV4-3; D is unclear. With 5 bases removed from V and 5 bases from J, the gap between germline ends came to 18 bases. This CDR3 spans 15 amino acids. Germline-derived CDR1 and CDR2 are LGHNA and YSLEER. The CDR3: CASSRIGDPRETQYF. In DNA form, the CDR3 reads TGCGCCAGCAGCAGGATAGGAGACCCGAGGGAGACCCAGTACTTC.

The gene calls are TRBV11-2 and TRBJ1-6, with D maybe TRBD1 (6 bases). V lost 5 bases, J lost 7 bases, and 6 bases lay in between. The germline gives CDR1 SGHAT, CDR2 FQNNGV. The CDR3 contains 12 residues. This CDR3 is CASSTGNSPLHF. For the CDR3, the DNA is TGTGCCAGCAGCACAGGGAATTCACCCCTCCACTTT.

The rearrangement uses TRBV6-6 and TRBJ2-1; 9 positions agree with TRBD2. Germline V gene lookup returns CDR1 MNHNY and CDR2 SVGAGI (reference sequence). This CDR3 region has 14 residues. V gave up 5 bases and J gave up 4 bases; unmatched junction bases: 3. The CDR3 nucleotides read TGTGCCAGCAGTCTAGCGGGGTCTTACAATGAGCAGTTCTTC. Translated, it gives CASSLAGSYNEQFF.